These 25 T cell receptor beta chains were sequenced from one sample in a study of T cells in localized non-small cell lung cancer. Sequencing used immunoSEQ multiplex PCR; TCRdb keeps in-frame clones, though not all of them. The sample lists about 36,000 clones, approximately 88% occurring once. The sequencing here drew on peripheral blood, taken before any cancer treatment. The receptor set was obtained from a woman aged 40 to 75 with stage I lung adenocarcinoma.

The V call is TRBV5-1, the J call TRBJ2-5; no clear D gene. Between the trimmed V and J ends, which lost 2 bases and 2 bases, there was a span of 10 bases. The CDR3 spans 14 residues. Germline assignment: CDR1 SGHRS and CDR2 YFSETQ. CDR3 DNA sequence: TGCGCCAGCAGCTTCAGCTGGAGTCAAGAGACCCAGTACTTC. Translating gives CASSFSWSQETQYF.

The table lists this clone with a count of one. V usage is TRBV4-2 and J usage is TRBJ1-6, with D maybe TRBD1 (5 bases). The CDR3 totals 15 residues. Trimming shortened V by 5 bases and J by 7 bases, and 15 bases separated the two germline ends. Germline CDR1 and CDR2: LGHNA and YNFKEQ. CDR3: CASSNGGPGNSPLHF. CDR3 nucleotides: TGTGCCAGCAGCAATGGCGGTCCAGGGAATTCACCCCTCCACTTT.

The chain recombines TRBV7-2 with TRBJ2-7; tentatively, D is TRBD1 or TRBD2 (5 bases each). V was trimmed by 3 bases and J by 5 bases, leaving 14 bases between them. This CDR3 is built from 14 residues. Germline V gene data show CDR1 as SGHTA and CDR2 as FQGNSA. CDR3 region: CASSLRRGDHEQYF. The DNA for the CDR3 is TGTGCCAGCAGCTTGCGACGTGGGGACCACGAGCAGTACTTC.

The chain joins TRBV5-5 to TRBJ1-1; D is uncertain. Trimming shortened V by 0 bases and J by 0 bases, and 9 bases separated the two germline ends. The V gene's germline CDR1 is SGHKS and CDR2 YYEKEE (reference sequence). The CDR3 extends over 15 amino acids. CDR3 in DNA: TGTGCCAGCAGCTTGGGGCGGAACCTGAACACTGAAGCTTTCTTT. It specifies CASSLGRNLNTEAFF. Looking up the rest from reference TRBV5-5 and TRBJ1-1 gives the full variable domain: DAGVTQSPTHLIKTRGQQVTLRCSPISGHKSVSWYQQVLGQGPQFIFQYYEKEERGRGNFPDRFSARQFPNYSSELNVNALLLGDSALYLCASSLGRNLNTEAFFGQGTRLTVV.

This chain uses TRBV2 with TRBJ1-2, with D tentatively TRBD1 (6 bases). Germline CDR1 SNHLY, CDR2 FYNNEI. The CDR3 covers 13 residues. Trimming stripped 4 bases from V and 4 bases from J, with 10 bases between. The CDR3 sequence: CASSGGPRYGYTF. The CDR3 DNA sequence: TGTGCCAGCAGTGGGGGGCCCCGCTATGGCTACACCTTC.

The chain combines TRBV5-1 with TRBJ1-1; perhaps TRBD1 as D (5 bases). The CDR3 loop spans 14 amino acids. V lost 2 bases and J lost 6, with 14 bases in between. Germline V CDR1 and CDR2: SGHRS, YFSETQ. The CDR3 protein is CASSFSPGDAEAFF. CDR3 coding DNA: TGCGCCAGCAGCTTCTCTCCGGGGGACGCTGAAGCTTTCTTT. The full variable domain, rest sourced from reference TRBV5-1 and TRBJ1-1, is KAGVTQTPRYLIKTRGQQVTLSCSPISGHRSVSWYQQTPGQGLQFLFEYFSETQRNKGNFPGRFSGRQFSNSRSEMNVSTLELGDSALYLCASSFSPGDAEAFFGQGTRLTVV.

The chain has TRBV28 and TRBJ1-2, with 10 bases that match TRBD1. V dropped 2 bases and J dropped 0; count of bases not matched to a gene: 3. The CDR3 length is 16 residues. Germline-derived CDR1 and CDR2 are MDHEN and SYDVKM. The CDR3 loop reads CASSLMGTGANYGYTF. The CDR3 bases are TGTGCCAGCAGTTTAATGGGGACAGGGGCTAACTATGGCTACACCTTC.

The V and J genes are TRBV5-6 and TRBJ2-1; D uncertain. This CDR3 is built from 17 residues. Between the trimmed V and J ends, which lost 2 bases and 4 bases, there was a span of 19 bases. CDR1 and CDR2 (germline): SGHDT, YYEEEE. CDR3 sequence: CASSLPSPILSYNEQFF. The DNA of the CDR3 is TGTGCCAGCAGCTTACCGTCCCCTATCCTCTCATACAATGAGCAGTTCTTC.

The chain recombines TRBV10-1 with TRBJ2-7, with D possibly called TRBD1 or TRBD2 (5 bases each). In germline, CDR1 is WNHNN, CDR2 SYGVQD (reference sequence). V was clipped by 3 bases and J by 2 bases, with 14 bases between them. The CDR3 is made up of 15 amino acids. The DNA for the CDR3 is TGCGCCAGCAGTGACCCGGGAAGGGGAACCTACGAGCAGTACTTC. It translates to CASSDPGRGTYEQYF.

This chain links TRBV7-3 with TRBJ1-1; TRBD1 is a possible D gene (6 bases). Germline lookup yields CDR1 SGHTA and CDR2 FQGTGA. Trimming removed 6 bases from V and 3 bases from J, with 14 bases in between. The CDR3 totals 14 residues. This chain's CDR3 is CASSQGGPHTEAFF. For the CDR3, the DNA is TGTGCCAGCAGTCAAGGGGGACCGCACACTGAAGCTTTCTTT.

The CDR3 DNA is TGTGCCAGCAGTTTCTCGGGGACAGGGGTCTATGGCTACACCTTC. This sequence encodes CASSFSGTGVYGYTF. The V gene is TRBV27, the J gene TRBJ1-2; TRBD1 matches at 10 bases. This CDR3 has 15 residues. Germline V gene sequence: CDR1 MNHEY, CDR2 SMNVEV (reference sequence). The trim removed 3 bases at V and 4 bases at J, leaving 5 bases unmatched.

The chain links TRBV18 to TRBJ1-4; 7 bases line up with TRBD1. CDR1 and CDR2 (germline): KGHSH, LQKENI. Trimming at V came to 4 bases and at J to 5 bases, leaving 4 bases not matched to a gene. The CDR3 has 14 residues. CDR3 nucleotides: TGTGCCAGCTCACAGGACAGGCAGAATGAAAAACTGTTTTTT. It codes for CASSQDRQNEKLFF. Together with reference TRBV18 and TRBJ1-4, the CDR3 gives the full variable domain: NAGVMQNPRHLVRRRGQEARLRCSPMKGHSHVYWYRQLPEEGLKFMVYLQKENIIDESGMPKERFSAEFPKEGPSILRIQQVVRGDSAAYFCASSQDRQNEKLFFGSGTQLSVL.

The CDR3 region has the DNA TGCGCCAGCAGTGGGTCCAGGGCTCACAGGTTAGAGACCCAGTACTTC. Translating gives CASSGSRAHRLETQYF. V gene TRBV10-2 combines with J gene TRBJ2-5, with a possible D match to TRBD1 (5 bases). Germline V gene data show CDR1 as WSHSY and CDR2 as SAAADI. Trimming took off 4 bases at V and 4 bases at J, with 19 bases between the two ends. The CDR3 spans 16 residues.

V and J are TRBV5-6 and TRBJ1-6; the D gene is possibly TRBD1 (5 bases). V was clipped by 4 bases and J by 7 bases, with 15 bases between them. The CDR3 contains 15 residues. In germline, CDR1 is SGHDT, CDR2 YYEEEE. CDR3 in DNA: TGTGCCAGCAGCCCCCGGGGGGATTACAATTCACCCCTCCACTTT. It is translated as CASSPRGDYNSPLHF.

The rearrangement links TRBV19 to TRBJ2-1, with 10 bases matching TRBD1. The junction had 7 bases not matched to a gene; V was cut back by 2 bases and J by 9 bases. Germline values: CDR1 LNHDA, CDR2 SQIVND (reference sequence). The CDR3 has 15 residues. This chain's CDR3 is CASSIRVTGGTEQFF. DNA for the CDR3: TGTGCCAGTAGTATAAGGGTGACAGGGGGCACTGAGCAGTTCTTC.

This rearrangement joins TRBV28 to TRBJ1-4; 8 positions match TRBD1. CDR1 and CDR2 (germline): MDHEN, SYDVKM. The CDR3 spans 16 residues. After removal of 3 bases from V and 0 bases from J, the junction contained 3 bases not matched to a gene. The CDR3 loop reads CASSLTGATTNEKLFF. The CDR3 coding sequence is TGTGCCAGCAGTTTGACAGGGGCAACAACTAATGAAAAACTGTTTTTT.

The chain carries TRBV13 and TRBJ1-1, with TRBD1 matching over 8 bases. Per germline, CDR1 PRHDT and CDR2 FYEKMQ (reference sequence). V shed 6 bases, J shed 5 bases, and the junction held 2 bases outside the gene matches. This CDR3 is built from 12 residues. The CDR3 loop reads CASSTGGTEAFF. The DNA for the CDR3 is TGTGCCAGCAGTACAGGGGGGACTGAAGCTTTCTTT.

This clone occurred once. The gene calls are TRBV2 and TRBJ1-2; D possibly corresponds to TRBD1 (6 bases). Germline V lookup: CDR1 SNHLY, CDR2 FYNNEI. CDR3 size: 16 residues. V lost 8 bases to trimming and J lost 2 bases, with 21 bases between them. CDR3 nucleotides: TGTGCCAGCTCTGACCCAGAGATCGGGACAAACTATGGCTACACCTTC. Translated, it gives CASSDPEIGTNYGYTF. Supplemented by reference TRBV2 and TRBJ1-2, the full variable domain reads EPEVTQTPSHQVTQMGQEVILRCVPISNHLYFYWYRQILGQKVEFLVSFYNNEISEKSEIFDDQFSVERPDGSNFTLKIRSTKLEDSAMYFCASSDPEIGTNYGYTFGSGTRLTVV.

The chain is built from TRBV12-5 and TRBJ2-3, with 10 bases identical to TRBD2. The trim removed 7 bases at V and 5 bases at J, leaving 6 bases unmatched. CDR1 LGHNT and CDR2 FRNRAP come from the germline V gene. This CDR3 contains 14 residues. CDR3 in amino acids: CASAPSGGGDTQYF. In DNA, the CDR3 is TGTGCTAGTGCCCCTAGCGGGGGTGGAGATACGCAGTATTTT.

The genes are TRBV5-4 and TRBJ1-3, with TRBD1 matching over 7 bases. The CDR3 loop spans 15 amino acids. V lost 5 bases, J lost 0 bases, and 5 bases stayed unmatched. Germline V CDR1 and CDR2: SGHNT, YYREEE (reference sequence). The CDR3 sequence: CASSPGQPSGNTIYF. Here the CDR3 DNA reads TGTGCCAGCAGTCCGGGACAGCCCTCTGGAAACACCATATATTTT.

This rearrangement joins TRBV6-6 to TRBJ1-4, with a weak D call TRBD1 (6 bases). The V end was cut by 8 bases, the J end by 10 bases, with 11 bases between. This CDR3 is 11 amino acids long. The germline V gene encodes CDR1 MNHNY and CDR2 SVGAGI (reference sequence). CDR3 amino acids: CASGEGGKLFF. In DNA form, the CDR3 reads TGTGCCAGCGGGGAGGGGGGAAAACTGTTTTTT.

The chain recombines TRBV5-1 with TRBJ2-7, with 11 bases matching TRBD1. V lost 4 bases, J lost 2 bases, and 2 bases stayed unmatched. The CDR3 runs 14 residues. Germline V gives CDR1 SGHRS, CDR2 YFSETQ. The CDR3 DNA reads TGCGCCAGCAGCCCGGGACAGGGGGCCTACGAGCAGTACTTC. Its protein is CASSPGQGAYEQYF. Supplemented by reference TRBV5-1 and TRBJ2-7, the full variable domain reads KAGVTQTPRYLIKTRGQQVTLSCSPISGHRSVSWYQQTPGQGLQFLFEYFSETQRNKGNFPGRFSGRQFSNSRSEMNVSTLELGDSALYLCASSPGQGAYEQYFGPGTRLTVT.

The chain has TRBV18 and TRBJ1-4; 9 positions match TRBD1. The length of the CDR3 is 15 residues. Germline V gene data show CDR1 as KGHSH and CDR2 as LQKENI. J lost 7 bases, V lost 2 bases, and 5 bases had no gene match. The chain's CDR3 is CASSPKQGASEKLFF. CDR3 bases: TGTGCCAGCTCACCAAAACAGGGGGCAAGTGAAAAACTGTTTTTT.

The chain uses TRBV6-1 and TRBJ2-7; TRBD1 matches at 8 bases. The V gene end was trimmed by 10 bases and the J gene end by 1 base; junction bases not matched to a gene: 6. The CDR3 sequence is 13 residues long. The germline V gene has CDR1 MNHNS and CDR2 SASEGT. CDR3 in DNA: TGTGCCACCGAAAGGACAGGGTCCTACGAGCAGTACTTC. Translated: CATERTGSYEQYF.

J is TRBJ2-2 and V is TRBV7-9, with D perhaps being TRBD1 or TRBD2 (6 bases each). This CDR3 has 16 residues. Germline CDR1 reads SEHNR; CDR2 reads FQNEAQ (reference sequence). Trimming took 2 bases from V and 0 from J, leaving 10 bases between them. This CDR3 is CASSLKGGANTGELFF. CDR3 coding DNA: TGTGCCAGCAGCTTAAAGGGGGGTGCGAACACCGGGGAGCTGTTTTTT.